This T cell receptor (beta chain) emerged from a study of control samples from healthy donors and cancer patients. Data came from immunoSEQ multiplex PCR; TCRdb stores just in-frame clones and leaves some out. The sample contains roughly 48,000 clones, around 90% of which appear only once. The source of this sequence is a woman between 40 and 50 years old with head and neck cancer. The material sequenced was PBMCs.

CDR3 nucleotide sequence: TGTGCCAGCAGCCAGTTGGGTCGTCGCACAGATACGCAGTATTTT. It translates to CASSQLGRRTDTQYF. The V gene is TRBV7-6, the J gene TRBJ2-3; no clear D. CDR1 is SGHVS, CDR2 FNYEAQ, per germline. V was cut by 5 bases and J by 1 base, with 13 bases left in between. This CDR3 comprises 15 residues.